What follows are 26 T cell receptor beta chains derived from one specimen sequenced in a study of cytomegalovirus exposure and HLA in healthy donors. Primers for the PCR totalled 60 Vbeta and 13 Jbeta. Profiling relied on immunoSEQ multiplex PCR, and the TCRdb table lists in-frame clones only, not all of them. The sample lists 130,000 to 150,000 clones; 73% were seen once. Sample: PBMCs. These receptors were taken from a human donor in good health.

CDR3 nucleotide sequence: TGTGCCATCAGTGCTGGGACTAGCGGCTACGAGCAGTACTTC. It encodes CAISAGTSGYEQYF. V and J are TRBV10-3 and TRBJ2-7; 11 bases are a match to TRBD2. This CDR3 has 14 amino acids. Germline trimming cut 4 bases from V and 3 bases from J; bases unmatched to any gene: 2. Germline V gene data show CDR1 as ENHRY and CDR2 as SYGVKD.

The chain couples TRBV6-5 to TRBJ2-1, with 11 bases matching TRBD2. The length of the CDR3 is 14 residues. V gave up 7 bases and J gave up 8 bases; unmatched junction bases: 7. CDR1 is MNHEY and CDR2 is SVGAGI in the germline V gene. The CDR3: CASKPGLAVDEQFF. CDR3 nucleotide sequence: TGTGCCAGCAAACCGGGACTAGCGGTCGATGAGCAGTTCTTC.

A remark on this clone: At one boundary the junction diverges from the germline segment, which might be a read error. The chain links TRBV7-7 to TRBJ2-1; no clear D. Germline V CDR1 and CDR2: SSHAT, FNYEAQ (reference sequence). The CDR3 length is 16 residues. The CDR3 coding sequence is TGTGCTAGCAGCTTATCAGTCCCAAACGACTACAATGAGCAGTTCTTC. Translation: CASSLSVPNDYNEQFF. Complete variable domain (other parts from reference TRBV7-7 and TRBJ2-1): GAGVSQSPRYKVTKRGQDVTLRCDPISSHATLYWYQQALGQGPEFLTYFNYEAQPDKSGLPSDRFSAERPEGSISTLTIQRTEQRDSAMYRCASSLSVPNDYNEQFFGPGTRLTVL.

This clone was counted a few times. The chain has TRBV11-3 and TRBJ1-1; 10 nucleotides line up with TRBD1. In germline, CDR1 is SGHNT, CDR2 YENEEA. J gave up 5 bases and V 4 bases, and 7 bases lay outside the gene matches. The CDR3 spans 15 residues. CDR3 sequence: CASSSGDRGHTEAFF. The CDR3 bases are TGTGCCAGCAGCTCAGGAGACAGGGGGCATACTGAAGCTTTCTTT.

This clone has only a few counts. The chain recombines TRBV7-9 with TRBJ1-2; no reliable D call. Germline V gene sequence: CDR1 SEHNR, CDR2 FQNEAQ (reference sequence). The CDR3 extends over 10 amino acids. Trimming took 1 base from V and 13 from J, leaving 7 bases between them. CDR3 loop: CASSLVQFTF. The CDR3 DNA is TGTGCCAGCAGCTTAGTACAGTTCACCTTC.

The CDR3 nucleotides read TGTGCCAGCAGCTTGGAGGGACAGTTTGGCTACACCTTC. Its protein product is CASSLEGQFGYTF. The V call is TRBV5-6, the J call TRBJ1-2; TRBD1 aligns across 7 bases. The CDR3 length is 13 residues. Germline loops: CDR1 SGHDT, CDR2 YYEEEE. Unmatched junction bases numbered 3, after V lost 0 bases and J lost 7 bases.

V is TRBV5-1 and J is TRBJ1-1; D not certain. Germline lookup yields CDR1 SGHRS and CDR2 YFSETQ. The CDR3 is made up of 14 amino acids. V lost 0 bases to trimming and J lost 3 bases, with 9 bases between them. CDR3 nucleotide sequence: TGCGCCAGCAGCTTGGCAGATGTCGACACTGAAGCTTTCTTT. This gives the protein CASSLADVDTEAFF.

The rearrangement links TRBV27 to TRBJ1-5; D gene uncertain. CDR1 MNHEY and CDR2 SMNVEV come from the germline V gene (reference sequence). The CDR3 spans 13 residues. Between the trimmed V and J ends, which lost 5 bases and 5 bases, there was a span of 10 bases. This CDR3 is CASSPGLHQPQHF. The CDR3 DNA is TGTGCCAGCAGTCCCGGACTCCATCAGCCCCAGCATTTT.

The CDR3 region has the DNA TGTGCCAGCAGCTTAGGACAGGGAATTAACTATGGCTACACCTTC. As protein: CASSLGQGINYGYTF. This rearrangement joins TRBV5-8 to TRBJ1-2; 8 bases match TRBD1. The trim removed 2 bases at V and 1 base at J, leaving 4 bases unmatched. The germline V gene encodes CDR1 SGHTS and CDR2 YDEGEE. CDR3 length: 15 residues. Based on the CDR3 plus reference TRBV5-8 and TRBJ1-2, the full variable domain is EAGVTQSPTHLIKTRGQQATLRCSPISGHTSVYWYQQALGLGLQFLLWYDEGEERNRGNFPPRFSGRQFPNYSSELNVNALELEDSALYLCASSLGQGINYGYTFGSGTRLTVV.

V gene TRBV9 combines with J gene TRBJ2-1; 7 bases are a match to TRBD2. V trimming: 3 bases; J trimming: 7 bases; junction bases outside the gene matches: 10. Germline CDR1 reads SGDLS; CDR2 reads YYNGEE. This CDR3 is 15 amino acids long. The CDR3 is CASSATSPEGNEQFF. The CDR3 DNA sequence: TGTGCCAGCAGCGCGACTAGCCCGGAGGGAAATGAGCAGTTCTTC.

This clone occurred a few times. CDR3 in amino acids: CASSAGGQETQYF. CDR3 coding DNA: TGTGCCAGCAGCGCAGGGGGCCAAGAGACCCAGTACTTC. The chain joins TRBV5-4 to TRBJ2-5, with TRBD1 identical over 7 bases. Per germline, CDR1 SGHNT and CDR2 YYREEE (reference sequence). The ends lost 4 bases at V and 1 base at J; junction bases unmatched: 1. This CDR3 has 13 residues.

J is TRBJ2-5 and V is TRBV7-2; 13 bases are a match to TRBD2. Germline V gene lookup returns CDR1 SGHTA and CDR2 FQGNSA. With 5 bases clipped from V and 6 bases from J, the junction kept 12 bases outside the gene matches. The CDR3 sequence is 17 residues long. The CDR3 bases are TGTGCCAGCAGCCCTCGGACTAGCGGGAGAGCTATAAAGACCCAGTACTTC. It specifies CASSPRTSGRAIKTQYF. Full variable domain (remainder filled in from reference TRBV7-2 and TRBJ2-5): GAGVSQSPSNKVTEKGKDVELRCDPISGHTALYWYRQSLGQGLEFLIYFQGNSAPDKSGLPSDRFSAERTGGSVSTLTIQRTQQEDSAVYLCASSPRTSGRAIKTQYFGPGTRLLVL.

V is TRBV5-1 and J is TRBJ1-1; TRBD1 matches at 7 bases. There are 16 residues in the CDR3. Per the germline V gene, CDR1 is SGHRS and CDR2 is YFSETQ. Trimming cost V 0 bases and J 5 bases; bases outside gene matches: 10. CDR3 in amino acids: CASSLGYRGRWTEAFF. Written as DNA, the CDR3 is TGCGCCAGCAGCTTGGGTTACAGGGGCAGGTGGACTGAAGCTTTCTTT.

This clone was seen a few times. Other DNA sequences in this sample translate to the same CDR3. The V call is TRBV28, the J call TRBJ2-7; TRBD2 might be the D (7 bases). The germline V and J ends were trimmed by 6 bases and 5 bases, with 23 bases remaining between them. This CDR3 has 16 residues. CDR1 and CDR2 (germline): MDHEN, SYDVKM. The CDR3 DNA reads as TGTGCCAGCAGCCGACGGATTGGGGGGGGGCCGGACGAGCAGTACTTC. This sequence encodes CASSRRIGGGPDEQYF.

The chain recombines TRBV19 with TRBJ2-5; TRBD1 matches at 10 bases. The CDR3 contains 17 residues. V lost 5 bases and J lost 4; bases outside the gene matches: 13. Germline V lookup: CDR1 LNHDA, CDR2 SQIVND (reference sequence). The CDR3 here is CASSPSVGDRGRETQYF. In DNA, the CDR3 is TGTGCCAGTAGTCCCTCGGTGGGGGACAGGGGAAGAGAGACCCAGTACTTC.

This clone has a single count. DNA for the CDR3: TGTGCCAGCAGCAGTGGTATGGAAGAGACCCAGTACTTC. This sequence encodes CASSSGMEETQYF. The V gene is TRBV27, the J gene TRBJ2-5, with D unclear. Germline V CDR1 and CDR2: MNHEY, SMNVEV (reference sequence). Between the trimmed V and J ends, which lost 6 bases and 3 bases, there was a span of 11 bases. This CDR3 contains 13 residues.

This chain joins TRBV15 and TRBJ1-3; D is unclear. From germline, CDR1 is LNHNV and CDR2 YYDKDF (reference sequence). Trimming took 0 bases from V and 0 from J, leaving 6 bases between them. The CDR3 runs to 15 residues. This chain's CDR3 is CATSRDPSSGNTIYF. The CDR3, as DNA: TGTGCCACCAGCAGAGATCCCAGCTCTGGAAACACCATATATTTT.

The J gene is TRBJ1-2, the V gene TRBV7-9; D is possibly TRBD1 (6 bases). Trimming removed 3 bases from V and 0 bases from J, with 11 bases in between. CDR1 and CDR2 from the germline V gene are SEHNR and FQNEAQ (reference sequence). There are 15 residues in the CDR3. The CDR3 coding sequence is TGTGCCAGCAGCTTCGGGACAAGTACTAACTATGGCTACACCTTC. Protein product: CASSFGTSTNYGYTF.

This chain links TRBV9 with TRBJ1-1, with no clear D. The CDR3 sequence is 11 residues long. Trimming removed 4 bases at V and 11 bases at J, with 12 bases between. Germline CDR1 and CDR2: SGDLS and YYNGEE. For the CDR3, the DNA is TGTGCCAGCAGCCTACCTGTCGTGGCTTTCTTT. Translation gives CASSLPVVAFF.

This chain connects TRBV5-1 to TRBJ1-2, with D possibly TRBD1 on 6 matching bases. Germline V gene data show CDR1 as SGHRS and CDR2 as YFSETQ. This CDR3 spans 13 amino acids. Trimming took off 7 bases at V and 1 base at J, with 11 bases between the two ends. CDR3 loop: CASSRDINYGYTF. The CDR3 DNA is TGCGCCAGCTCCCGGGACATTAACTATGGCTACACCTTC.

The rearrangement links TRBV2 to TRBJ1-5; TRBD1 matches 8 bases. Germline assignment: CDR1 SNHLY and CDR2 FYNNEI. CDR3 length equals 15 residues. V dropped 2 bases and J dropped 2; count of bases not matched to a gene: 2. The CDR3 loop is CASSEQGAGNQPQHF. The DNA of the CDR3 is TGTGCCAGCAGTGAACAGGGGGCCGGCAATCAGCCCCAGCATTTT.

The rearrangement joins TRBV9 to TRBJ2-3, with 7 bases identical to TRBD2. Germline lookup yields CDR1 SGDLS and CDR2 YYNGEE. This CDR3 has 15 amino acids. The V gene end was trimmed by 0 bases and the J gene end by 4 bases; junction bases not matched to a gene: 5. The CDR3 nucleotides are TGTGCCAGCAGCGTAGCTGGCGGGGGATCAGATACGCAGTATTTT. This translates into CASSVAGGGSDTQYF. Full variable domain (rest looked up from reference TRBV9 and TRBJ2-3): DSGVTQTPKHLITATGQRVTLRCSPRSGDLSVYWYQQSLDQGLQFLIQYYNGEERAKGNILERFSAQQFPDLHSELNLSSLELGDSALYFCASSVAGGGSDTQYFGPGTRLTVL.

The chain links TRBV5-1 to TRBJ2-5; D call uncertain. Per germline, CDR1 SGHRS and CDR2 YFSETQ. Between the trimmed V and J ends, which lost 0 bases and 0 bases, there was a span of 6 bases. This CDR3 comprises 14 residues. The CDR3 DNA reads TGCGCCAGCAGCTTGGTCCCAAACCAAGAGACCCAGTACTTC. As protein: CASSLVPNQETQYF. The variable domain in full, completed from reference TRBV5-1 and TRBJ2-5, reads KAGVTQTPRYLIKTRGQQVTLSCSPISGHRSVSWYQQTPGQGLQFLFEYFSETQRNKGNFPGRFSGRQFSNSRSEMNVSTLELGDSALYLCASSLVPNQETQYFGPGTRLLVL.

This chain joins TRBV7-9 and TRBJ2-7; 7 bases align to TRBD1. CDR3 length: 12 amino acids. V shed 5 bases, J shed 6 bases, and the junction held 4 bases outside the gene matches. Germline-derived CDR1 and CDR2 are SEHNR and FQNEAQ (reference sequence). CDR3 nucleotides: TGTGCCAGCAGCGTACAGGGGACCGAGCAGTACTTC. Protein sequence: CASSVQGTEQYF.

The chain uses TRBV6-1 and TRBJ1-2; D uncertain. CDR1 is MNHNS and CDR2 is SASEGT in the germline V gene. The length of the CDR3 is 13 residues. V lost 6 bases, J lost 4 bases, and 12 bases lay in between. In nucleotides, the CDR3 is TGTGCCAGCAGCCGCGAGTTATCCTATGGCTACACCTTC. Amino acid sequence: CASSRELSYGYTF.

The chain carries TRBV6-1 and TRBJ2-2, with a tentative D call TRBD2 (5 bases). The germline CDR1 and CDR2 sequences are MNHNS and SASEGT. V lost 2 bases, J lost 0 bases, and 13 bases lay in between. The CDR3 is 17 residues long. CDR3 region: CASSESLAGTNTGELFF. CDR3 DNA sequence: TGTGCCAGCAGTGAAAGCCTTGCGGGTACGAACACCGGGGAGCTGTTTTTT.